Listed below are T cell receptor beta chains from one sample, sequenced in a study of blood T cell repertoires in COVID-19. Only in-frame clones appear in the TCRdb table, and some are missing; sequencing was by immunoSEQ multiplex PCR. In the table there are 65,000 to 75,000 clones, about 69% of which are singletons. Source material: peripheral blood. Receptors were obtained from a man aged 65 to 79 with acute or convalescent COVID-19. Both conserved end residues are part of each CDR3. Each record gives: D gene, V gene, clone size, J gene, CDR3 protein, CDR3 DNA. D genes are given only for firm matches. Size is omitted from some rows. Given values are once, few, many or a class for expanded clones.

NA	TRBV19	NA	TRBJ2-3	CASSLGVVGTQYF	TGTGCCAGTAGCTTGGGAGTGGTTGGGACGCAGTATTTT
NA	TRBV5-4	NA	TRBJ2-7	CASSPTGVREQYF	TGTGCCAGCAGCCCAACGGGAGTTCGGGAGCAGTACTTC
TRBD2	TRBV5-1	few	TRBJ2-7	CASSVDPGLAREQYF	TGCGCCAGCAGCGTCGATCCGGGACTAGCGCGAGAGCAGTACTTC
NA	TRBV6-5	NA	TRBJ1-2	CASRRGVLNYGYTF	TGTGCCAGCAGACGCGGGGTCCTAAACTATGGCTACACCTTC
TRBD2	TRBV7-9	once	TRBJ2-3	CATLAGASTDTQYF	TGTGCCACCTTAGCGGGAGCGAGCACAGATACGCAGTATTTT
NA	TRBV7-6	few	TRBJ2-1	CASSFERQSSYNEQFF	TGTGCCAGCAGCTTTGAGCGGCAGAGCTCCTACAATGAGCAGTTCTTC
NA	TRBV7-2	NA	TRBJ2-7	CASSSAPANSYEQYF	TGTGCCAGCAGCTCTGCCCCCGCGAATTCCTACGAGCAGTACTTC
NA	TRBV7-3	NA	TRBJ2-2	CASSLQASGELFF	TGTGCCAGCAGCTTACAAGCATCTGGGGAGCTGTTTTTT
NA	TRBV11-2	NA	TRBJ1-2	CASSSVNYGYTF	TGTGCCAGCAGCTCTGTTAATTATGGCTACACCTTC
TRBD2	TRBV19	once	TRBJ2-3	CASSPGLGGDTQYF	TGTGCCAGTAGTCCCGGACTAGGAGGGGATACGCAGTATTTT
TRBD1	TRBV2	NA	TRBJ2-1	CASSRTGGQDEQFF	TGTGCCAGCAGTAGGACAGGGGGCCAGGATGAGCAGTTCTTC
NA	TRBV12-2	few	TRBJ1-1	CASPPGGETGAFF	TGTGCAAGTCCCCCGGGAGGGGAGACCGGAGCTTTCTTT
NA	TRBV7-2	NA	TRBJ2-4	CASSLARQPQNIQYF	TGTGCCAGCAGCTTAGCACGACAGCCTCAAAACATTCAGTACTTC
NA	TRBV14	NA	TRBJ1-4	CASSPDLGRKLFF	TGTGCCAGCAGCCCGGATCTGGGCAGGAAACTGTTTTTT
NA	TRBV19	NA	TRBJ2-3	CASSIVGTDTQYF	TGTGCCAGTAGTATAGTCGGCACAGATACGCAGTATTTT
NA	TRBV4-1	NA	TRBJ1-3	CASSDARSSGNTIYF	TGCGCCAGCAGCGATGCACGTAGCTCTGGAAACACCATATATTTT
TRBD2	TRBV24-1	NA	TRBJ2-1	CATSETGRASGRNEQFF	TGTGCCACCAGTGAAACAGGGAGGGCTAGCGGGAGGAATGAGCAGTTCTTC
TRBD1	TRBV3-1/TRBV3-2	NA	TRBJ1-1	CASSQARRDRVNTEAFF	TGTGCCAGCAGCCAAGCCCGCCGGGACAGGGTGAACACTGAAGCTTTCTTT
TRBD2	TRBV9	NA	TRBJ2-1	CASSVGTSGIPLEQFF	TGTGCCAGCAGCGTAGGGACTAGCGGGATTCCACTTGAGCAGTTCTTC
NA	TRBV7-9	NA	TRBJ1-2	CASSLNPPVNYGYTF	TGTGCCAGCAGCTTAAACCCCCCGGTGAACTATGGCTACACCTTC
TRBD2	TRBV14	NA	TRBJ2-1	CASTLLPPSGNNEQFF	TGTGCCAGCACCCTACTCCCCCCTAGCGGAAACAATGAGCAGTTCTTC
TRBD1	TRBV18	NA	TRBJ2-6	CASSLQGVAGANVLTF	TGTGCCAGCTCACTACAGGGGGTAGCTGGGGCCAACGTCCTGACTTTC
NA	TRBV7-3	NA	TRBJ2-3	CASSLMGVGLTDTQYF	TGTGCCAGCAGCTTAATGGGTGTCGGGTTGACAGATACGCAGTATTTT
TRBD2	TRBV5-1	few	TRBJ2-3	CASSISGTSGTRTDTQYF	TGCGCCAGCAGCATATCCGGGACTAGCGGGACACGCACAGATACGCAGTATTTT
NA	TRBV11-2	NA	TRBJ1-5	CASSTGKNQPQHF	TGTGCCAGCAGCACCGGGAAGAATCAGCCCCAGCATTTT
NA	TRBV4-3	NA	TRBJ2-2	CASSQATVRGYGGELFF	TGCGCCAGCAGCCAAGCGACAGTCCGGGGGTATGGCGGGGAGCTGTTTTTT
NA	TRBV28	few	TRBJ2-2	CASSLRGAGNTGELFF	TGTGCCAGCAGTTTACGGGGGGCGGGAAACACCGGGGAGCTGTTTTTT
TRBD1	TRBV2	NA	TRBJ2-7	CASRGTGGSYEQYF	TGTGCCAGCAGGGGGACAGGGGGCTCCTACGAGCAGTACTTC
TRBD1	TRBV6-5	NA	TRBJ2-2	CASSYMDRAATGELFF	TGTGCCAGCAGTTACATGGACAGGGCGGCCACCGGGGAGCTGTTTTTT
TRBD1	TRBV11-1	NA	TRBJ1-1	CASSAQDRGEAFF	TGTGCCAGCAGCGCCCAAGACAGGGGCGAAGCTTTCTTT
NA	TRBV28	NA	TRBJ2-1	CASRPRRAAYNEQFF	TGTGCCAGCAGGCCCCGGAGGGCGGCCTACAATGAGCAGTTCTTC
TRBD1	TRBV10-3	NA	TRBJ2-7	CAISGRGQDYEQYF	TGTGCCATCAGTGGCCGCGGACAGGACTACGAGCAGTACTTC
NA	TRBV6-6	NA	TRBJ1-5	CASSLSTGGNQPQHF	TGTGCCAGCAGTCTCTCCACCGGGGGCAATCAGCCCCAGCATTTT
TRBD2	TRBV7-7	NA	TRBJ2-7	CASSHPGLAGGLPFYEQYF	TGTGCTAGCAGCCACCCGGGACTAGCGGGAGGGCTCCCCTTCTACGAGCAGTACTTC
TRBD1	TRBV28	few	TRBJ1-6	CASSPTTGPNNSPLHF	TGTGCCAGCAGTCCAACGACAGGGCCAAATAATTCACCCCTCCACTTT